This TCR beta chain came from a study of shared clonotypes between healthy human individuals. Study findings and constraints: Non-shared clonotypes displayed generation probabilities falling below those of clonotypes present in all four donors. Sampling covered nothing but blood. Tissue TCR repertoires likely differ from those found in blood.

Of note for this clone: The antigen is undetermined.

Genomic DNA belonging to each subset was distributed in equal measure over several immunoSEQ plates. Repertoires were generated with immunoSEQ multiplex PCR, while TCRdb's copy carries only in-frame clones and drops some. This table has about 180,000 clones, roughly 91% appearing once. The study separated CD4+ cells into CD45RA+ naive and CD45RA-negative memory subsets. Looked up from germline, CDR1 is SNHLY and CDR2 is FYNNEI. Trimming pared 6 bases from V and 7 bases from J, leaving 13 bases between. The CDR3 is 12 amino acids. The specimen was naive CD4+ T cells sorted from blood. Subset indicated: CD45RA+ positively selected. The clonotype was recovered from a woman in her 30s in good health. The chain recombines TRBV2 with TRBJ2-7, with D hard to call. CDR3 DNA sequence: TGTGCCAGCAGCGCAGCGAGGTCAGAGCAGTACTTC. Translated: CASSAARSEQYF. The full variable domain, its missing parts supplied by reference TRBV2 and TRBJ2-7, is EPEVTQTPSHQVTQMGQEVILRCVPISNHLYFYWYRQILGQKVEFLVSFYNNEISEKSEIFDDQFSVERPDGSNFTLKIRSTKLEDSAMYFCASSAARSEQYFGPGTRLTVT.